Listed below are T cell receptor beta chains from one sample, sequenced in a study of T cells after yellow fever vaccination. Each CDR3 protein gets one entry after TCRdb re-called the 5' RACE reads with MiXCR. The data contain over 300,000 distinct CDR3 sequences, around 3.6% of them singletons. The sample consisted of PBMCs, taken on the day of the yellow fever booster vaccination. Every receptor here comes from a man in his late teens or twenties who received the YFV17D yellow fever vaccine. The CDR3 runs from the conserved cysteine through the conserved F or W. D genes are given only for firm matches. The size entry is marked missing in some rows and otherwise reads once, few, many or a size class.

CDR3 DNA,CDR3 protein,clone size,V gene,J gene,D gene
TGTGCCAGCAGTTTAGCTAGACAGGGGAGCTACACCTTC,CASSLARQGSYTF,few,TRBV12-3/TRBV12-4,TRBJ1-2,TRBD1
TGTGCCAGCAGTTCCAGGATAGGGTACGGTGAAGCTTTCTTT,CASSSRIGYGEAFF,few,TRBV27,TRBJ1-1,NA
TGTGCCAGCAGCTCACAGGGCCCTGGAAACACCATATATTTT,CASSSQGPGNTIYF,many,TRBV5-4,TRBJ1-3,NA
TGTGCCAGCTCACAAGTTCAGGGGCTGAGGGATTCACCCCTCCACTTT,CASSQVQGLRDSPLHF,few,TRBV18,TRBJ1-6,NA
TGCAGTGCTAGAGGCAGGACTAGCAGAATCTACTCGTACCAAGAGACCCAGTACTTC,CSARGRTSRIYSYQETQYF,few,TRBV20-1,TRBJ2-5,TRBD2
TGTGCCAGCAGCTTGAAGGCTCCCGGGGCCAACGTCCTGACTTTC,CASSLKAPGANVLTF,NA,TRBV5-6,TRBJ2-6,NA
TGCAGTGCTAGTTTGGCGGGGACAGATACGCAGTATTTT,CSASLAGTDTQYF,NA,TRBV20-1,TRBJ2-3,NA
TGTGCCAGCAGCTTAGGCCCAGGGTTGGGGCAAGAGACCCAGTACTTC,CASSLGPGLGQETQYF,few,TRBV7-9,TRBJ2-5,NA
TGTGCCAGCAGCTTAGATGGTACTGAAGCTTTCTTT,CASSLDGTEAFF,many,TRBV7-9,TRBJ1-1,NA
TGTGCCAGCAGCTCCCACATACGAACAGATACGCAGTATTTT,CASSSHIRTDTQYF,once,TRBV7-2,TRBJ2-3,NA
TGTGCCAGCAGCGGGACAGGCAACCGGAGCTCCTATAATTCACCCCTCCACTTT,CASSGTGNRSSYNSPLHF,many,TRBV9,TRBJ1-6,TRBD1
TGTGCCACCAGTGTTGGCGGGGAAAGCAATCAGCCCCAGCATTTT,CATSVGGESNQPQHF,NA,TRBV24-1,TRBJ1-5,NA
TGTGCCAGCACAAACTTCCACTCCTACGAGCAGTACTTC,CASTNFHSYEQYF,NA,TRBV27,TRBJ2-7,NA
TGTGCCACCAGCATGTCTAGCGGGGGGCAAGAGACCCAGTACTTC,CATSMSSGGQETQYF,many,TRBV15,TRBJ2-5,TRBD2
TGTGCCAGCGGGTTGAGGGGGCTAGGGAATGAGCAGTTCTTC,CASGLRGLGNEQFF,NA,TRBV2,TRBJ2-1,TRBD1
TGTGCCAGCAGCTTGAGTTTTACTGGAGGGACAGATACGCAGTATTTT,CASSLSFTGGTDTQYF,NA,TRBV7-3,TRBJ2-3,NA
TGCGCCAGCAGCCAAAGGCCCCCGGGACAGGGAGAGACCCAGTACTTC,CASSQRPPGQGETQYF,NA,TRBV4-1,TRBJ2-5,TRBD1
TGTGCCACCAGCGATCCTGGGGCCAACGTCCTGACTTTC,CATSDPGANVLTF,many,TRBV15,TRBJ2-6,NA
TGCGCCAGCAGCTATTCCCAGGGGGAGAACACTGAAGCTTTCTTT,CASSYSQGENTEAFF,many,TRBV5-1,TRBJ1-1,TRBD1
TGTGCCAGCAGCTTAGTGCCCTTAACTTACACAGATACGCAGTATTTT,CASSLVPLTYTDTQYF,many,TRBV7-2,TRBJ2-3,NA
TGTGCCAGCAGAGGACAGGAGCAGTTCTTC,CASRGQEQFF,few,TRBV12-3/TRBV12-4,TRBJ2-1,NA
TGTGCCAGCAGCGGACTAGCGGGGGAGCGATATCAGTTCTTC,CASSGLAGERYQFF,NA,TRBV7-2,TRBJ2-1,TRBD2
TGTGCCATCAGTGGTTCGGGGGGGCGGACCTACGAGCAGTACTTC,CAISGSGGRTYEQYF,NA,TRBV10-3,TRBJ2-7,TRBD2
TGTGCCACCAGCAGAGATTTCGCTACCGGGGAGCTGTTTTTT,CATSRDFATGELFF,many,TRBV15,TRBJ2-2,NA
TGCGCCAGCAGCTCGGGTTATGGCGACGGGGAGCTGTTTTTT,CASSSGYGDGELFF,few,TRBV4-3,TRBJ2-2,NA
TGCGCCAGCAGCCAAGGTCCAGGGGGGGAAAAACTGTTTTTT,CASSQGPGGEKLFF,many,TRBV4-3,TRBJ1-4,TRBD1
TGCGCCAGCAGCCAAGTACAGGGATCTTTGGACTATGGCTACACCTTC,CASSQVQGSLDYGYTF,NA,TRBV4-1,TRBJ1-2,NA
TGTGCCAGCAGCCAAGCGTCCTCAACTGGCTACACCTTC,CASSQASSTGYTF,few,TRBV3-1,TRBJ1-2,NA
TGTGCCAGCAGCGCCCCCCAGTCCGGGGCGTCAGATACGCAGTATTTT,CASSAPQSGASDTQYF,NA,TRBV7-9,TRBJ2-3,NA
TGCAGTGCTAGAGATAAGGGCTACTTCACCGGGGAGCTGTTTTTT,CSARDKGYFTGELFF,many,TRBV20-1,TRBJ2-2,NA
TGTGCCAGCAGTCGACCTGAAACAGAGCAGTACTTC,CASSRPETEQYF,many,TRBV7-9,TRBJ2-7,NA
TGCGCCAGCAGGGTAGCGGGGGGCCGGGAGACCCAGTACTTC,CASRVAGGRETQYF,many,TRBV5-1,TRBJ2-5,TRBD2